These 10 T cell receptor beta chains were sequenced from one sample in a study of CD8 T cells in ankylosing spondylitis. The study's findings and limits: The study identified a TCR beta motif of under 10 highly homologous variants that appeared characteristic of ankylosing spondylitis blood.

TCRdb called the 5' RACE reads again in MiXCR, with one record for every CDR3 protein. The repertoire holds some 840,000 distinct CDR3 sequences, roughly 12% seen once, with about 0.5% in the top ten. No antigens are known for them. Input material: blood, either unsorted or a sorted T cell fraction (not recorded which). The origin of the receptors is a male donor with ankylosing spondylitis.

This clonotype was seen at least ten times. The CDR3 is CASSLYQGLAYEQFF. For the CDR3, the DNA is TGTGCCAGCAGCTTGTATCAGGGACTCGCCTATGAGCAGTTCTTC. This chain connects TRBV7-2 to TRBJ2-1, with D perhaps matching TRBD2 (6 bases). Between the trimmed V and J ends, which lost 3 bases and 8 bases, there was a span of 17 bases. Germline lookup yields CDR1 SGHTA and CDR2 FQGNSA. The CDR3 totals 15 residues.

This clonotype was seen a few times. This chain joins TRBV2 and TRBJ1-2, with TRBD1 identical over 9 bases. V was pared by 2 bases and J by 4 bases, with 5 bases of the junction left unmatched. CDR3 size: 15 residues. The germline gives CDR1 SNHLY, CDR2 FYNNEI. The CDR3 sequence: CASSEIGTGPYGYTF. For the CDR3, the DNA is TGTGCCAGCAGTGAAATCGGGACAGGGCCCTATGGCTACACCTTC.

The CDR3 protein is CATSALWGEAFF. As DNA, the CDR3 is TGTGCCACCAGTGCCCTGTGGGGAGAAGCTTTCTTT. This rearrangement joins TRBV24-1 to TRBJ1-1, with D uncertain. The CDR3 has 12 amino acids. Germline V gene data show CDR1 as KGHDR and CDR2 as SFDVKD. Trimming removed 5 bases at V and 8 bases at J, with 11 bases between.

This clonotype was observed a few times. J is TRBJ2-3 and V is TRBV10-1; 9 bases align to TRBD1. The CDR3 runs to 17 residues. Germline loops: CDR1 WNHNN, CDR2 SYGVQD (reference sequence). The V segment lost 3 bases and the J segment 2 bases; nucleotides outside the gene matches: 9. The CDR3: CASSERGQGSTTDTQYF. Here the CDR3 DNA reads TGCGCCAGCAGTGAAAGAGGACAGGGGTCAACCACAGATACGCAGTATTTT.

In this sample, this clonotype turned up many times. The chain has TRBV29-1 and TRBJ2-7; perhaps D is TRBD1 or TRBD2 (6 bases each). CDR1 is SQVTM and CDR2 is ANQGSEA in the germline V gene. With 3 bases removed from V and 5 bases from J, the gap between germline ends came to 17 bases. This CDR3 region has 14 residues. CDR3 coding DNA: TGCAGCGTTGAGTTATCGGGGGCTAGGGACGAGCAGTACTTC. Its translation is CSVELSGARDEQYF.

This clonotype has just a few counts. The chain uses TRBV18 and TRBJ2-7, with a possible D match to TRBD2 (5 bases). The CDR3 totals 15 residues. Germline-derived CDR1 and CDR2 are KGHSH and LQKENI. Trimming took off 3 bases at V and 1 base at J, with 13 bases between the two ends. The DNA of the CDR3 is TGTGCCAGCTCACCCGTTCCGGCGGGTTCCTACGAGCAGTACTTC. Protein product: CASSPVPAGSYEQYF.

This clonotype was found a few times. The rearrangement links TRBV7-3 to TRBJ2-2; a weak D match, TRBD1 (6 bases). Between the trimmed V and J ends, which lost 10 bases and 0 bases, there was a span of 9 bases. This CDR3 spans 13 amino acids. Germline CDR1 and CDR2: SGHTA and FQGTGA. CDR3 loop: CATGQSNTGELFF. The CDR3 region has the DNA TGTGCCACCGGACAGTCGAACACCGGGGAGCTGTTTTTT.

This clonotype was observed a few times. The chain combines TRBV6-5 with TRBJ2-7; 8 bases match TRBD2. With V trimmed by 5 bases and J by 10 bases, 16 bases remained unmatched. This CDR3 contains 15 residues. Germline V gene lookup returns CDR1 MNHEY and CDR2 SVGAGI. CDR3 sequence: CASSTRGAGVKKQYF. As DNA, the CDR3 is TGTGCCAGCAGTACTCGGGGAGCGGGAGTAAAGAAACAGTACTTC.

This clonotype was detected a few times. This sequence joins TRBV28 and TRBJ1-4; D remains ambiguous. CDR3 size: 15 residues. Germline V lookup: CDR1 MDHEN, CDR2 SYDVKM. V was trimmed by 3 bases and J by 0 bases, leaving 8 bases between them. The CDR3 nucleotides read TGTGCCAGCAGTTTGTCCAGAGCAACTAATGAAAAACTGTTTTTT. Residues: CASSLSRATNEKLFF.

The sample holds a few counts of this clonotype. This chain joins TRBV11-1 and TRBJ2-3; 16 bases are a match to TRBD2. Losses at the gene ends were 5 bases for V and 3 bases for J; bases not matched to a gene: 11. CDR3 size: 19 residues. The V gene's germline CDR1 is SGHAT and CDR2 FQDESV (reference sequence). The CDR3 nucleotides are TGTGCCAGCAGCCCCGGGACTAGCGGGGGGGCACTTTCTACAGATACGCAGTATTTT. This sequence encodes CASSPGTSGGALSTDTQYF.